The 26 T cell receptor beta chains in this list originate from one sample, sequenced in a study of OX40 agonist ivuxolimab in advanced cancers. Sequencing was performed with immunoSEQ multiplex PCR; in TCRdb, only in-frame clones are kept and a portion is missing. This table has more than 25,000 clones, 84% appearing once. Here the sequenced sample was CD4+ or CD8+ T cells sorted from blood, taken in a trial of the OX40 agonist ivuxolimab. The receptors derive from an adult with an advanced solid tumor such as melanoma, head and neck, liver or kidney cancer.

DNA of the CDR3: TGCGCCAGCGGGCAGGGGGTAGCCTACGAGCAGTACTTC. The encoded protein is CASGQGVAYEQYF. The chain combines TRBV4-1 with TRBJ2-7; 7 nucleotides line up with TRBD1. Unmatched junction bases numbered 6, after V lost 8 bases and J lost 2 bases. The CDR3 consists of 13 residues. Germline lookup yields CDR1 MGHRA and CDR2 YSYEKL.

This chain links TRBV7-9 with TRBJ2-2, with TRBD2 identical over 11 bases. The CDR3 is made up of 16 amino acids. Germline V gives CDR1 SEHNR, CDR2 FQNEAQ (reference sequence). J gave up 7 bases and V 5 bases, and 9 bases lay outside the gene matches. CDR3 loop: CASSPTSGTTFGELFF. The CDR3 DNA sequence: TGTGCCAGCAGCCCGACTAGCGGGACCACCTTCGGGGAGCTGTTTTTT.

The chain recombines TRBV21-1 with TRBJ2-7; the listed D gene, TRBD2, was not tested against the DNA. TRBV21-1 is a pseudogene locus. This CDR3 comprises 17 residues. CDR3: CASSTQGEREGLDEQYF. Written as DNA, the CDR3 is TGTGCCAGCAGCACCCAGGGGGAGCGGGAGGGCCTCGACGAGCAGTACTTC.

This sequence joins TRBV11-3 and TRBJ2-7; 7 bases are a match to TRBD1. The V gene end was trimmed by 5 bases and the J gene end by 4 bases; junction bases not matched to a gene: 5. The CDR3 length is 13 residues. Germline CDR1 and CDR2: SGHNT and YENEEA. This chain's CDR3 is CASSVTGTYEQYF. DNA of the CDR3: TGTGCCAGCAGCGTGACAGGGACATACGAGCAGTACTTC.

The rearrangement joins TRBV15 to TRBJ1-1; no reliable D call. The CDR3 is 13 amino acids. Trimming took off 0 bases at V and 5 bases at J, with 7 bases between the two ends. Germline assignment: CDR1 LNHNV and CDR2 YYDKDF (reference sequence). The CDR3 DNA is TGTGCCACCAGCAGAGATGGCGGGACTGAAGCTTTCTTT. As protein: CATSRDGGTEAFF. The full variable domain, in which reference TRBV15 and TRBJ1-1 provide the parts outside the CDR3, is DAMVIQNPRYQVTQFGKPVTLSCSQTLNHNVMYWYQQKSSQAPKLLFHYYDKDFNNEADTPDNFQSRRPNTSFCFLDIRSPGLGDTAMYLCATSRDGGTEAFFGQGTRLTVV.

The chain combines TRBV4-2 with TRBJ1-2, with a possible D match to TRBD1 (6 bases). The germline V gene has CDR1 LGHNA and CDR2 YNFKEQ. There are 13 residues in the CDR3. The V gene lost 5 bases and the J gene lost 0 bases, with 7 bases spanning the gap. The CDR3 region has the DNA TGTGCCAGCAGCGGGACAACTAACTATGGCTACACCTTC. Protein: CASSGTTNYGYTF.

The chain carries TRBV19 and TRBJ1-5; a possible D gene is TRBD1 (5 bases). Germline CDR1 LNHDA, CDR2 SQIVND (reference sequence). Trimming removed 4 bases from V and 2 bases from J, with 21 bases in between. The CDR3 has 18 amino acids. The CDR3 loop is CASSNGMDTVRRNQPQHF. In DNA form, the CDR3 reads TGTGCCAGTAGTAATGGGATGGACACCGTACGGCGCAATCAGCCCCAGCATTTT. Together with reference TRBV19 and TRBJ1-5, the CDR3 gives the full variable domain: DGGITQSPKYLFRKEGQNVTLSCEQNLNHDAMYWYRQDPGQGLRLIYYSQIVNDFQKGDIAEGYSVSREKKESFPLTVTSAQKNPTAFYLCASSNGMDTVRRNQPQHFGDGTRLSIL.

This clone was picked up a small number of times. The chain has TRBV4-1 and TRBJ2-7; D uncertain. The V and J ends lost 0 bases and 5 bases respectively, with 2 bases between them. The CDR3 is 11 amino acids. The germline V gene has CDR1 MGHRA and CDR2 YSYEKL. CDR3 nucleotides: TGCGCCAGCAGCCAAGATAACGAGCAGTACTTC. It yields the protein CASSQDNEQYF.

The V and J genes are TRBV27 and TRBJ2-3; D is perhaps TRBD2 (8 bases). Trimming pared 6 bases from V and 3 bases from J, leaving 19 bases between. Germline lookup yields CDR1 MNHEY and CDR2 SMNVEV (reference sequence). The CDR3 is made up of 16 amino acids. In nucleotides, the CDR3 is TGTGCCAGCAGCTCACGGGGGGGCAGGGGGACAGATACGCAGTATTTT. It specifies CASSSRGGRGTDTQYF.

This chain connects TRBV14 to TRBJ2-3, with 10 bases matching TRBD1. Germline values: CDR1 SGHDN, CDR2 FVKESK. V lost 5 bases, J lost 3 bases, and 2 bases stayed unmatched. This CDR3 contains 14 residues. The CDR3 DNA follows: TGTGCCAGCAGCAGGGACAGGGGAACAGATACGCAGTATTTT. Translated, it gives CASSRDRGTDTQYF.

The chain joins TRBV9 to TRBJ2-5; TRBD1 or TRBD2 may be the D gene (5 bases each). The CDR3 covers 14 residues. Germline CDR1 and CDR2: SGDLS and YYNGEE. Between the trimmed V and J ends, which lost 4 bases and 5 bases, there was a span of 15 bases. The DNA for the CDR3 is TGTGCCAGCAGCACATCCGGGACGGCGGAGACCCAGTACTTC. This encodes CASSTSGTAETQYF.

The chain carries TRBV6-1 and TRBJ2-1; TRBD2 might be the D (5 bases). The germline V gene encodes CDR1 MNHNS and CDR2 SASEGT. V was pared by 8 bases and J by 1 base, with 15 bases between. The CDR3 is made up of 15 amino acids. Here the CDR3 DNA reads TGTGCCAGCTCCTTACAAACTAGTTCCTACAATGAGCAGTTCTTC. The encoded protein is CASSLQTSSYNEQFF.

The rearrangement joins TRBV11-2 to TRBJ2-7; D ambiguous. Germline assignment: CDR1 SGHAT and CDR2 FQNNGV. The CDR3 runs to 13 residues. The V gene lost 1 base and the J gene lost 0 bases, with 4 bases spanning the gap. The CDR3 sequence is CASSLGYSYEQYF. DNA of the CDR3: TGTGCCAGCAGCTTAGGCTACTCCTACGAGCAGTACTTC.

This clone has just one count. The rearrangement joins TRBV5-6 to TRBJ2-5; 7 positions match TRBD2. The CDR3 runs to 13 residues. J lost 2 bases, V lost 3 bases, and 1 base had no gene match. Germline CDR1 reads SGHDT; CDR2 reads YYEEEE. The CDR3 DNA follows: TGTGCCAGCAGCTGGGGGGGGCAAGAGACCCAGTACTTC. Protein: CASSWGGQETQYF.

This chain joins TRBV5-4 and TRBJ1-1; 8 bases fit TRBD1. V lost 2 bases, J lost 6 bases, and 9 bases stayed unmatched. CDR3 length: 15 residues. Germline lookup yields CDR1 SGHNT and CDR2 YYREEE (reference sequence). DNA of the CDR3: TGTGCCAGCAGCTTAGCCAGGGGGCCTTATCCTGAAGCTTTCTTT. It encodes CASSLARGPYPEAFF.

The chain joins TRBV9 to TRBJ2-1; D might be TRBD2 (5 bases). The CDR3 covers 15 residues. Germline CDR1 reads SGDLS; CDR2 reads YYNGEE. V dropped 0 bases and J dropped 3 bases, with 10 bases sitting between them. CDR3: CASSVDGRVYNEQFF. In DNA, the CDR3 is TGTGCCAGCAGCGTAGACGGGCGGGTCTACAATGAGCAGTTCTTC.

This chain joins TRBV4-2 and TRBJ2-1; D unclear. The V gene lost 4 bases and the J gene lost 6 bases, with 10 bases spanning the gap. CDR1 is LGHNA and CDR2 is YNFKEQ in the germline V gene. The CDR3 is 13 amino acids. For the CDR3, the DNA is TGTGCCAGCAGCCCTCCCGTGGGCAATGAGCAGTTCTTC. Protein sequence: CASSPPVGNEQFF.

CDR3 nucleotides: TGTGCCAGCAGTTTGGTAACTGGAGATGGGCCCCAGCATTTT. This codes for CASSLVTGDGPQHF. J is TRBJ1-5 and V is TRBV27, with no clear D. The CDR3 covers 14 residues. Trimming left V 3 bases short and J 9 bases short, with 15 bases between. The germline V gene encodes CDR1 MNHEY and CDR2 SMNVEV (reference sequence).

This rearrangement joins TRBV7-9 to TRBJ2-7; 13 positions agree with TRBD2. The germline CDR1 and CDR2 sequences are SEHNR and FQNEAQ (reference sequence). Trimming took 1 base from V and 4 from J; bases not matched to a gene: 1. This CDR3 is built from 15 residues. The CDR3 bases are TGTGCCAGCAGCTTAGGGACTAGCGGGGGATACGAGCAGTACTTC. Encoded protein: CASSLGTSGGYEQYF.

The chain combines TRBV5-1 with TRBJ1-1, with D possibly TRBD1 on 6 matching bases. Germline CDR1 and CDR2: SGHRS and YFSETQ. The CDR3 is 16 amino acids. V gave up 2 bases and J gave up 7 bases, with 21 bases separating them. The CDR3 nucleotides read TGCGCCAGCAGCTTTGGGACACTGTCGGGGGCAGATGAAGCTTTCTTT. Translating gives CASSFGTLSGADEAFF.

The chain couples TRBV7-9 to TRBJ2-7; D is tentatively TRBD1 or TRBD2 (7 bases each). This CDR3 contains 13 residues. V dropped 7 bases and J dropped 7 bases, with 17 bases sitting between them. Germline V gene lookup returns CDR1 SEHNR and CDR2 FQNEAQ (reference sequence). In DNA form, the CDR3 reads TGTGCCAGCACCCAGGGGGGAGCGGGGGAGCAGTACTTC. It codes for CASTQGGAGEQYF.

This clone appeared a few times. One junction end disagrees with the germline gene, perhaps due to a read error. The V gene is TRBV27, the J gene TRBJ2-7, with 9 bases matching TRBD1. This CDR3 contains 15 residues. CDR1 and CDR2 from the germline V gene are MNHEY and SMNVEV (reference sequence). The CDR3 protein is CASSLSGTGNDEQYF. CDR3 DNA: TGTGCCAGCAGTCTATCCGGGACAGGGAACGACGAGCAGTACTTC.

The gene calls are TRBV7-8 and TRBJ2-1; TRBD2 aligns across 8 bases. The V and J ends lost 7 bases and 6 bases, in that order; junction bases with no gene match: 11. This CDR3 has 15 residues. Germline V lookup: CDR1 SGHVS, CDR2 FQNEAQ. CDR3 DNA sequence: TGTGCCAGCAACGACGGGGGGGCAGGATCCAATGAGCAGTTCTTC. This sequence encodes CASNDGGAGSNEQFF.

V usage is TRBV29-1 and J usage is TRBJ1-2, with TRBD1 as a possible D gene (6 bases). V was pared by 6 bases and J by 0 bases, with 11 bases between. Germline values: CDR1 SQVTM, CDR2 ANQGSEA. This CDR3 spans 13 amino acids. The CDR3 protein is CSVYGQTNYGYTF. CDR3 sequence (DNA): TGCAGCGTCTACGGACAGACTAACTATGGCTACACCTTC.

Only one count was recorded for this clone. The rearrangement joins TRBV9 to TRBJ2-7; TRBD1 aligns across 8 bases. This CDR3 comprises 15 residues. V lost 0 bases and J lost 3; bases outside the gene matches: 5. Germline CDR1 SGDLS, CDR2 YYNGEE. CDR3 DNA sequence: TGTGCCAGCAGCGTAGGAGGGGACAGGAGCTACGAGCAGTACTTC. Translation: CASSVGGDRSYEQYF.

The rearrangement uses TRBV13 and TRBJ2-7; D not resolved. Deletions cut 4 bases from V and 3 bases from J, with 10 bases between. CDR3 length equals 13 residues. Per the germline V gene, CDR1 is PRHDT and CDR2 is FYEKMQ (reference sequence). The CDR3 sequence: CASSSRAHYEQYF. CDR3 bases: TGTGCCAGCAGCTCAAGGGCCCACTACGAGCAGTACTTC.